This is a list of T cell receptor beta chains from one sample in a study of T-cell reconstitution after alpha-beta-depleted transplantation in children. In TCRdb, the PCR reads were re-called with MiXCR into one record per CDR3 protein. The sample consists of hundreds of thousands of distinct CDR3 sequences, 10% to 15% of them appearing once. The material sequenced was PBMCs, mostly from graft donor cells, taken 360 days after TCRalphabeta/CD19-depleted stem cell transplant. These receptor sequences come from a male patient younger than 18 who had a stem cell transplant for acute myeloid leukemia, so the T cells may come from the graft donor. Both conserved end residues are part of each CDR3.

TRBJ2-1 | TRBV20-1 | 16 | CSAHLRAGAVTNEQFF
TRBJ2-7 | TRBV27 | 15 | CASSFKARASYEQYF
TRBJ2-7 | TRBV29-1 | 13 | CSVDEPGSYEQYF
TRBJ1-1 | TRBV12-3/TRBV12-4 | 13 | CASSWVAGTEAFF
TRBJ2-1 | TRBV21-1 | 12 | CASPLPGNEQFF
TRBJ2-1 | TRBV12-3/TRBV12-4 | 12 | CASSGKRNEQFF
TRBJ1-1 | TRBV20-1 | 14 | CSALTLAGKSEAFF
TRBJ1-4 | TRBV9 | 18 | CASSVSREGNSTNEKLFF
TRBJ2-4 | TRBV6-5 | 17 | CASSSIAGVPAKNIQYF
TRBJ2-5 | TRBV6-5 | 13 | CASSSGVRETQYF
TRBJ2-7 | TRBV4-2 | 13 | CASSREGPPEQYF
TRBJ2-3 | TRBV15 | 15 | CATSRDRGVVDTQYF
TRBJ2-5 | TRBV5-1 | 15 | CASSPWTVNQETQYF
TRBJ2-7 | TRBV10-3 | 12 | CAQVATFYEQYF
TRBJ2-7 | TRBV6-1 | 15 | CASSPLRDRTYEQYF
TRBJ2-1 | TRBV28 | 15 | CASSFNGAQTLGQFF
TRBJ2-2 | TRBV28 | 18 | CASRSGAGGITNTGELFF
TRBJ2-7 | TRBV7-2 | 15 | CASSRQTGAAYEQYF
TRBJ2-3 | TRBV20-1 | 14 | CSAPTSGRTDTQYF
TRBJ2-2 | TRBV9 | 15 | CASTSQGPHTGELFF
TRBJ2-2 | TRBV3-1 | 15 | CASSQAVSTTGELFF
TRBJ2-3 | TRBV18 | 19 | CASSPLGLAGPSTSDTQYF
TRBJ1-1 | TRBV27 | 17 | CASSFRTGPFMNTEAFF
TRBJ1-1 | TRBV4-3 | 19 | CASSQELLQGAGKDTEAFF
TRBJ2-1 | TRBV12-3/TRBV12-4 | 13 | CASSPISISEQFF
TRBJ2-1 | TRBV7-2 | 15 | CASNPPRGSYNEQFF
TRBJ2-7 | TRBV29-1 | 12 | CSGGTSAYEQYF
TRBJ2-1 | TRBV20-1 | 16 | CSARDGSASRGNEQFF
TRBJ1-5 | TRBV5-4 | 16 | CASSLSSQIPNQPQHF
TRBJ2-4 | TRBV11-3 | 15 | CASSDPVLAGGVQYF
TRBJ2-2 | TRBV6-1 | 13 | CAGRQGASGELFF
TRBJ2-1 | TRBV29-1 | 12 | CSVPDRGHEQFF
TRBJ2-1 | TRBV20-1 | 16 | CSARDPGKGPYNEQFF
TRBJ1-5 | TRBV29-1 | 15 | CSVATGTGGNQPQHF
TRBJ2-4 | TRBV20-1 | 15 | CSADGTVVAKNIQYF
TRBJ2-7 | TRBV20-1 | 13 | CSARRAGSYEQYF
TRBJ2-5 | TRBV5-1 | 16 | CASRFTGLASQETQYF
TRBJ2-5 | TRBV29-1 | 12 | CSVGATQETQYF
TRBJ1-1 | TRBV2 | 13 | CASSADGNTEAFF
TRBJ2-7 | TRBV5-1 | 14 | CASSPTGSSYEQYF
TRBJ2-7 | TRBV6-1 | 17 | CASSPSGTSGAVYEQYF
TRBJ2-2 | TRBV5-1 | 15 | CASSLNRPNTGELFF
TRBJ2-4 | TRBV20-1 | 15 | CSARDGNNPRDIQYF
TRBJ2-3 | TRBV6-4 | 17 | CASSDRSRGRGPDTQYF
TRBJ2-5 | TRBV12-3/TRBV12-4 | 16 | CASSLRLAGTRWTQYF
TRBJ2-5 | TRBV6-5 | 14 | CASSLQGSRETQYF
TRBJ2-1 | TRBV6-2/TRBV6-3 | 15 | CASSPRGVTYNEQFF
TRBJ2-7 | TRBV6-5 | 12 | CASSRGVDEQYF
TRBJ2-7 | TRBV28 | 21 | CASSLRLSGLAGARASYEQYF
TRBJ2-1 | TRBV27 | 13 | CARRSGDHNEQFF
TRBJ2-7 | TRBV20-1 | 13 | CSASTGLSYEQYF
TRBJ2-1 | TRBV7-3 | 15 | CASSLTSGVYNEQFF
TRBJ2-7 | TRBV5-1 | 16 | CASRKGTSGSSYEQYF